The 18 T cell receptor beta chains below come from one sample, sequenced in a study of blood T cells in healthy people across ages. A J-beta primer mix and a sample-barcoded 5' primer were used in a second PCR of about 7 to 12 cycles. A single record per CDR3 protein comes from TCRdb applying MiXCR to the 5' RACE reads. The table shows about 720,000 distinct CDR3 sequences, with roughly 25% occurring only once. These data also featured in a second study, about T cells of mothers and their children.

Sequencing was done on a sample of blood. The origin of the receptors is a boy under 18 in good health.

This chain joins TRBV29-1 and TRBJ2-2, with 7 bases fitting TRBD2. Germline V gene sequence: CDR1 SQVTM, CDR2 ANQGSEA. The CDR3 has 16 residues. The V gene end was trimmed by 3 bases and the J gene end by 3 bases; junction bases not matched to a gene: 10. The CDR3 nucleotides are TGCAGCGTTGAGGGTGGGCTAGCGGAAGACACCGGGGAGCTGTTTTTT. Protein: CSVEGGLAEDTGELFF.

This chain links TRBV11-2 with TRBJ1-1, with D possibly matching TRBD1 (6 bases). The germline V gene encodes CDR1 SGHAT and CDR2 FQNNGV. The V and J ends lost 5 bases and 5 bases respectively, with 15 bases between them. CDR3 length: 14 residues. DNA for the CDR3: TGTGCCAGCAGCCACGGGGGGCAGGGGACTGAAGCTTTCTTT. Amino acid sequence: CASSHGGQGTEAFF.

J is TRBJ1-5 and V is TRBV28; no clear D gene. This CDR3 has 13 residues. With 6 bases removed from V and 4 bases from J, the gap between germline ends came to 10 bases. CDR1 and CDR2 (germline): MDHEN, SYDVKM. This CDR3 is CASSPTLNQPQHF. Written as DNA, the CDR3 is TGTGCCAGCAGCCCAACCCTAAATCAGCCCCAGCATTTT.

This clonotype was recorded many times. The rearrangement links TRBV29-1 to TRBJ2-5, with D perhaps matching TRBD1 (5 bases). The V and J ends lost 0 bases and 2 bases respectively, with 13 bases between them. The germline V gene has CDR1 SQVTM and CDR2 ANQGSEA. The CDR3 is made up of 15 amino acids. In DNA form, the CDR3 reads TGCAGCGTTGAAGATAACGGCAGGGAACAAGAGACCCAGTACTTC. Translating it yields CSVEDNGREQETQYF.

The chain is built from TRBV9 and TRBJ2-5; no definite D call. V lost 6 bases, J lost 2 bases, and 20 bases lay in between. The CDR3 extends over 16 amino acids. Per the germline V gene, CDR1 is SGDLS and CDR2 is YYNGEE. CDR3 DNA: TGTGCCAGCATCAAGAGACCGACTCAGCTTCAAGAGACCCAGTACTTC. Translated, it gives CASIKRPTQLQETQYF.

CDR3 protein: CASSPEPKTGIYGYTF. For the CDR3, the DNA is TGTGCCAGCAGTCCGGAACCCAAGACAGGGATCTATGGCTACACCTTC. This chain uses TRBV12-3 or TRBV12-4 with TRBJ1-2; 7 positions agree with TRBD1. The CDR3 runs 16 residues. V shed 5 bases, J shed 4 bases, and the junction held 13 bases outside the gene matches.

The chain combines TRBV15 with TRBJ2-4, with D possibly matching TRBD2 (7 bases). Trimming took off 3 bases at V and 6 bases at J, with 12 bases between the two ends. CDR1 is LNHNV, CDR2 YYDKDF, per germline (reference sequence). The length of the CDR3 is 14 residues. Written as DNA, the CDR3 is TGTGCCACCAGCAGTGGGGGGGCTGGAAACATTCAGTACTTC. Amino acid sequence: CATSSGGAGNIQYF.

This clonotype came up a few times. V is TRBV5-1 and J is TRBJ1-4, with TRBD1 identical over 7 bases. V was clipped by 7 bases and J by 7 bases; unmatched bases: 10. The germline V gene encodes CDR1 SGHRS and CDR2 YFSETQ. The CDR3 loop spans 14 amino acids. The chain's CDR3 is CASSLQGQGEKLFF. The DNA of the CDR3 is TGCGCCAGCTCTTTACAGGGGCAGGGTGAAAAACTGTTTTTT.

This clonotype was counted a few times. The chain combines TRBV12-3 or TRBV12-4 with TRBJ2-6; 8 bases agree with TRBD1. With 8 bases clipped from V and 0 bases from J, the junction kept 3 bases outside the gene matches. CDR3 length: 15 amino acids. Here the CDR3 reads CASGDRSSGANVLTF. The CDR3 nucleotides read TGTGCCAGCGGGGACAGGTCCTCTGGGGCCAACGTCCTGACTTTC.

CDR3 in amino acids: CASRRDRQETQYF. The DNA of the CDR3 is TGTGCTAGCAGACGGGACAGACAAGAGACCCAGTACTTC. The V gene is TRBV12-5, the J gene TRBJ2-5; TRBD1 aligns across 7 bases. V was pared by 9 bases and J by 2 bases, with 6 bases of the junction left unmatched. Germline V lookup: CDR1 LGHNT, CDR2 FRNRAP. The CDR3 spans 13 residues.

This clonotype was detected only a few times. In nucleotides, the CDR3 is TGTGCCAGCAGCGTTCAGGGGCGTTCGGCTGAAGCTTTCTTT. Amino acids: CASSVQGRSAEAFF. The V call is TRBV9, the J call TRBJ1-1, with a tentative D call TRBD1 (6 bases). The germline CDR1 and CDR2 sequences are SGDLS and YYNGEE. The CDR3 runs to 14 residues. The ends were cut back, 2 bases at V and 6 bases at J, with 14 bases in the middle.

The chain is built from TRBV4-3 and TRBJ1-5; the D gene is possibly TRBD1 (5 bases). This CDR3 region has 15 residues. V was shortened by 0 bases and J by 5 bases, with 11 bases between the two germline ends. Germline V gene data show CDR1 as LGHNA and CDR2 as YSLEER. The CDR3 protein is CASSQEPGDDQPQHF. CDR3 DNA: TGCGCCAGCAGCCAAGAACCGGGGGACGATCAGCCCCAGCATTTT.

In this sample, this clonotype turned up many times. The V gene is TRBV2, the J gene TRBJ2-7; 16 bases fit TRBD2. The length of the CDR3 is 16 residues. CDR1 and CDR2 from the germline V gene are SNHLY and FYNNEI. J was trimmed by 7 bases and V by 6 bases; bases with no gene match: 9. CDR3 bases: TGTGCCAGCAGGGCGGGACTAGCGGGAGGGCGTCGGGAGCAGTACTTC. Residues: CASRAGLAGGRREQYF.

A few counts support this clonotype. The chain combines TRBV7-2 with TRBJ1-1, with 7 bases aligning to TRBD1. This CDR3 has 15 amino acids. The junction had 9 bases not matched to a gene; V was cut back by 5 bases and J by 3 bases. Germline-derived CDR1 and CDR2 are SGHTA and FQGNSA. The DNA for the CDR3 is TGTGCCAGCAGCCGACAGGGCGTAGTGTACACTGAAGCTTTCTTT. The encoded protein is CASSRQGVVYTEAFF. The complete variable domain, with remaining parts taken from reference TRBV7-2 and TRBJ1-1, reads GAGVSQSPSNKVTEKGKDVELRCDPISGHTALYWYRQSLGQGLEFLIYFQGNSAPDKSGLPSDRFSAERTGGSVSTLTIQRTQQEDSAVYLCASSRQGVVYTEAFFGQGTRLTVV.

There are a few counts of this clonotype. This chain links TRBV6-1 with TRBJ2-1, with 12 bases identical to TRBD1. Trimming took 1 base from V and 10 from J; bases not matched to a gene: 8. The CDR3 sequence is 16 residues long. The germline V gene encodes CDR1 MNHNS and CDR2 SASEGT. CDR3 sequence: CASSEEEGQGADEQFF. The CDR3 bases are TGTGCCAGCAGTGAAGAGGAGGGACAGGGGGCGGACGAGCAGTTCTTC.

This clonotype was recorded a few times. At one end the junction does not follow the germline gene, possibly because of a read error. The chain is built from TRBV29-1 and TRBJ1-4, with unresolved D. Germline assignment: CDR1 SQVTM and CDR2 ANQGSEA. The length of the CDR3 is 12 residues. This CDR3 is CSVAGIDEKLFF. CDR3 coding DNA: TGTAGCGTTGCAGGAATCGACGAAAAACTGTTTTTT.

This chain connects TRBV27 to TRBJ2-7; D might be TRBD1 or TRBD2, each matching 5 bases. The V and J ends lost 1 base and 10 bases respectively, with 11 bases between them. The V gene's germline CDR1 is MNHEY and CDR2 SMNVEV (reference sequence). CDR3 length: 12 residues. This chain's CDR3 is CASSLFTGPQYF. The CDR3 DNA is TGTGCCAGCAGTTTATTTACGGGACCCCAGTACTTC.

CDR3 region: CASSPQGASSYEQYF. DNA for the CDR3: TGTGCCAGCAGTCCCCAGGGGGCAAGCTCCTACGAGCAGTACTTC. The chain is built from TRBV28 and TRBJ2-7; 8 bases line up with TRBD1. With V trimmed by 5 bases and J by 0 bases, 6 bases remained unmatched. The CDR3 covers 15 residues. Germline loops: CDR1 MDHEN, CDR2 SYDVKM.